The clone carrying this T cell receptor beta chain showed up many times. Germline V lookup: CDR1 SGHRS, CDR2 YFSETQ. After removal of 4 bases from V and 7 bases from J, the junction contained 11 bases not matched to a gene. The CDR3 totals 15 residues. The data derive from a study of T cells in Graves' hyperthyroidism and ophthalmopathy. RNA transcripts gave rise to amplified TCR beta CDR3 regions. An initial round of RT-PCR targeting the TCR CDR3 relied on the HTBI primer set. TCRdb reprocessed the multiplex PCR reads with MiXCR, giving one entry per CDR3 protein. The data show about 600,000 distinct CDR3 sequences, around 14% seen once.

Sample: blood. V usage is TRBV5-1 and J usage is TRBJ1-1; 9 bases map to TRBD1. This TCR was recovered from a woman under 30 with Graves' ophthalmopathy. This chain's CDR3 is CASSPDLTGGHEAFF. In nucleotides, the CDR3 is TGCGCCAGCAGCCCAGACCTTACAGGGGGCCATGAAGCTTTCTTT.